This T cell receptor (beta chain) was retrieved from a study of blood T cell repertoires in COVID-19. The CDR3 has 15 residues. Trimming cost V 2 bases and J 2 bases; bases outside gene matches: 5. Looked up from germline, CDR1 is MNHEY and CDR2 is SVGEGT. Assay: immunoSEQ multiplex PCR; the TCRdb copy retains only in-frame clones and omits some. The profile shows a few hundred thousand clones, 89% of them singletons. This clone showed up just once. The rearrangement uses TRBV6-2 or TRBV6-3 and TRBJ1-2, with 7 positions matching TRBD1. Sequenced sample: peripheral blood. The sequence was obtained from a middle-aged woman who had recovered from COVID-19. This chain's CDR3 is CASSYTQTGNYGYTF. In DNA form, the CDR3 reads TGTGCCAGCAGTTACACCCAGACAGGGAACTATGGCTACACCTTC.